This T cell receptor (beta chain) is drawn from a study of blood T cells in healthy people across ages. To note about this clonotype: What it binds is unknown.

The authors drew ten milliliters of peripheral blood from each donor. Whole-study findings and limits: Correlation between TCR beta diversity and naive T cell percentage was strong.

The germline V gene encodes CDR1 SGHVS and CDR2 FQNEAQ. The CDR3 spans 17 residues. Trimming removed 5 bases at V and 1 base at J, with 18 bases between. It was with a sample-barcoded 5' primer and a J-beta primer mix that a second PCR of about 7 to 12 cycles was run. No fewer than 2.5 million CDR3-containing paired-end reads came from each sample. TCRdb analysed the 5' RACE reads with MiXCR anew, one entry per CDR3 protein. The sample has 850,000 to 1,100,000 distinct CDR3 sequences; roughly two fifths are singletons. The TCR originated in a man younger than 35 in good health. The chain has TRBV7-8 and TRBJ2-4, with unresolved D. Sample: blood. CDR3 sequence (DNA): TGTGCCAGCAGCCCCGACCTTTCGGGCAGTGCCAAAAACATTCAGTACTTC. Translated: CASSPDLSGSAKNIQYF.